A selection of T cell receptor beta chains follows, all from one sample in a study of Graves' ophthalmopathy and Graves' hyperthyroidism. TCRdb called the multiplex PCR reads again in MiXCR, with one record for every CDR3 protein. Of 900,000 to 1,200,000 distinct CDR3 sequences detected, about 38% appear once; the ten largest clones hold approximately 12%. Sequenced: peripheral blood or thyroid tissue (not recorded which). All receptors derive from an adult man with Graves' hyperthyroidism. Both conserved end residues are trimmed from each CDR3. The size field is filled for only some rows; it gives once, few, many or a size class.

>TRBV25-1|-|-
ASSVDNWGLLETGSMREQY
>TRBV9|TRBJ1-6|many
ASSVEGGNEIHSPLH
>TRBV14|TRBJ2-7|few
ASSHPGSLEQY
>TRBV30|TRBJ1-1|-
AWIRDNTEAF
>TRBV24-1|TRBJ2-6|-
ATSETSGGANVLT
>TRBV20-1|TRBJ1-3|many
SARRVGASSGNTIY
>TRBV7-9|TRBJ2-6|many
ASRGGLADSGANVLT
>TRBV19|TRBJ2-7|many
ASSTTPIRTHEQY
>TRBV9|TRBJ2-7|-
ASSVDTGTYEQY
>TRBV5-1|TRBJ2-5|-
ASSLFRGELETQY
>TRBV29-1|TRBJ2-7|-
SVEVHGSYEQY
>TRBV10-3|TRBJ1-5|once
AISEEDNQPQH
>TRBV9|TRBJ1-1|many
ASSADMNTEAF
>TRBV7-2|TRBJ1-1|many
ASSLNAGGTEAF
>TRBV27|TRBJ1-6|-
ASSPRIAGGWSPLH
>TRBV29-1|TRBJ2-7|-
SVGPTSETRAPYEQY
>TRBV5-5|TRBJ2-7|few
ASSLVGLAGTYEQY
>TRBV9|TRBJ2-6|many
ASRGGRQGSGANVLT
>TRBV12-3/TRBV12-4|TRBJ1-5|many
ASNGEGNQPQH
>TRBV29-1|TRBJ1-5|-
SVEGGMTRYQETQH
>TRBV11-2|TRBJ2-7|-
ASSAFDGGYEQY
>TRBV12-3/TRBV12-4|TRBJ2-2|few
ASRGPSGVGELF
>TRBV4-2|TRBJ1-1|many
ASSQDRVGGNTEAF
>TRBV20-1|TRBJ2-6|-
SARPGANVLT
>TRBV10-3|TRBJ2-7|-
AISVGQGIYEQY
>TRBV7-9|TRBJ2-6|once
ASSLRADVSGANVLT
>TRBV19|TRBJ1-5|-
AHREGNQPQH
>TRBV10-2|TRBJ1-6|-
ASSRQQGTPLH
>TRBV2|TRBJ2-7|many
ASRSDGQAYEQY
>TRBV6-6|TRBJ1-5|many
ASSYPTGTQPQH
>TRBV11-2|TRBJ1-6|-
ASNPGQGSYYNSPLH
>TRBV6-5|TRBJ2-7|-
ASVGASTRGKVYEQY
>TRBV12-3/TRBV12-4|TRBJ2-7|few
ASSFDGAAHSYEQY
>TRBV10-3|TRBJ1-5|-
AISELGRRGNQPQH
>TRBV7-2|TRBJ1-4|few
ASSSPDRGEEKLF
>TRBV6-6|TRBJ1-5|-
ASRTRPRQPQH
>TRBV6-5|TRBJ1-6|few
ASSYSSGVVDSPLH
>TRBV15|TRBJ2-3|-
STAGTDTQY
>TRBV4-1|TRBJ2-7|-
ASSQIFGLTYEQY
>TRBV2|TRBJ1-5|many
ASRYGSNQPQH
>TRBV15|TRBJ1-2|few
ATSRLRDSYYT